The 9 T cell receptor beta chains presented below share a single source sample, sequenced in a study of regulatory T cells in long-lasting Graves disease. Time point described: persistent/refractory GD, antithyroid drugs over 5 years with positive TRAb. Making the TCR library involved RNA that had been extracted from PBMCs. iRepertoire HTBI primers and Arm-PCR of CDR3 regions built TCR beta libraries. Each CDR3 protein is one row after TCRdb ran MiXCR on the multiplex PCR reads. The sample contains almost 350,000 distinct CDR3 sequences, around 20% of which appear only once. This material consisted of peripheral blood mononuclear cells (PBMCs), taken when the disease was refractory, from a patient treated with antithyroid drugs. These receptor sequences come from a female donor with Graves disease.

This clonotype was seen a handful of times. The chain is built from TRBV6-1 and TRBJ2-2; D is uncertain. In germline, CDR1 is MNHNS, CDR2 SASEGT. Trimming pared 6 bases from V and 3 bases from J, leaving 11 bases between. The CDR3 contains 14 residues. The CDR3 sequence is CASSPQAYTGELFF. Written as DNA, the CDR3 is TGTGCCAGCAGCCCTCAGGCTTACACCGGGGAGCTGTTTTTT.

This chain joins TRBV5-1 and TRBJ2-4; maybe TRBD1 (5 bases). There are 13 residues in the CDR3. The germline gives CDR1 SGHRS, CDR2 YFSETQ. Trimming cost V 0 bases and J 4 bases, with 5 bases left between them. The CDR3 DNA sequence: TGCGCCAGCAGCTTGGGACAGAAAAACATTCAGTACTTC. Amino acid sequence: CASSLGQKNIQYF.

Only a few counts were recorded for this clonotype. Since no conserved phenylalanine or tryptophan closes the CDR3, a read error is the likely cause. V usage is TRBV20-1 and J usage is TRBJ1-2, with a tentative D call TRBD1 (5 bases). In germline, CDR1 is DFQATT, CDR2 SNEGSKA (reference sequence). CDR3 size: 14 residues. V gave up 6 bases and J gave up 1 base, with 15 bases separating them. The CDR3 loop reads CSALGTDNNYGYTL. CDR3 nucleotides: TGCAGTGCCCTGGGGACGGATAATAACTATGGCTACACCCTC.

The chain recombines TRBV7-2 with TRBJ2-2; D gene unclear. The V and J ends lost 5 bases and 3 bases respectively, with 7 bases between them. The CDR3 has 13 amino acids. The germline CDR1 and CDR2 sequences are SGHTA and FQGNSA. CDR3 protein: CASSQPYTGELFF. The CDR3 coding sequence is TGTGCCAGCAGCCAACCTTACACCGGGGAGCTGTTTTTT.

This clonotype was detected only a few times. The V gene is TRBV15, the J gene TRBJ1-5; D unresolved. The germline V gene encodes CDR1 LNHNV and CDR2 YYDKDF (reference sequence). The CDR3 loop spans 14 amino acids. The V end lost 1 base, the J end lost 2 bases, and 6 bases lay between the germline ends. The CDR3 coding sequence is TGTGCCACCAGCAGAGCAAATGGCAATCAGCCCCAGCATTTT. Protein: CATSRANGNQPQHF.

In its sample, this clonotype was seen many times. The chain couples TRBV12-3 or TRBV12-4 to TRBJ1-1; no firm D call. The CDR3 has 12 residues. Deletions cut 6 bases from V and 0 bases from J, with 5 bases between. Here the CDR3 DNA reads TGTGCCAGCAGCTCCATGAACACTGAAGCTTTCTTT. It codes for CASSSMNTEAFF.

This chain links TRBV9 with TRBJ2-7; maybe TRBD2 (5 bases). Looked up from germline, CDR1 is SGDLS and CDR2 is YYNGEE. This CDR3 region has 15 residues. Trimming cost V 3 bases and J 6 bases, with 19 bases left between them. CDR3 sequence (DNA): TGTGCCAGCAGCGCTACTGCTGGGAGACCCCTCGAGCAGTACTTC. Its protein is CASSATAGRPLEQYF. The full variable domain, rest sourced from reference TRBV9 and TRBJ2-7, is DSGVTQTPKHLITATGQRVTLRCSPRSGDLSVYWYQQSLDQGLQFLIQYYNGEERAKGNILERFSAQQFPDLHSELNLSSLELGDSALYFCASSATAGRPLEQYFGPGTRLTVT.

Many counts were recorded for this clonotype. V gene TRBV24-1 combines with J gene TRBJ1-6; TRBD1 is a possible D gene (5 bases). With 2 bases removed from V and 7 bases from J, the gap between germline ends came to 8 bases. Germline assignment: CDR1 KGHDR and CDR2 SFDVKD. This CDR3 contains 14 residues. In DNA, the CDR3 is TGTGCCACCAGTGATTCCAGGGCCAATTCACCCCTCCACTTT. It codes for CATSDSRANSPLHF.

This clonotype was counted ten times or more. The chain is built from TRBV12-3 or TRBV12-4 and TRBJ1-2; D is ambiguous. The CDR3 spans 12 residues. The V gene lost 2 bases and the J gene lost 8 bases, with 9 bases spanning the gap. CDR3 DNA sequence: TGTGCCAGCAGTTTAAGCCCCAGGGGCTACACCTTC. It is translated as CASSLSPRGYTF.